One and the same sample provided the 28 T cell receptor beta chains below, sequenced in a study of beta chain features in type 1 diabetes. Study-level findings and limits: In all four CD4+ subsets, TCRB CDR3 length was significantly, moderately reduced in type 1 diabetes.

Sequenced material consisted of expressed TCRB transcripts (all of the isolated RNA was reverse transcribed). The data were produced by immunoSEQ multiplex PCR, yet TCRdb's version contains in-frame clones alone and is incomplete. The sample carries about 230,000 clones, 16% recorded once. These receptors' antigens are unknown. The sequenced sample consisted of naive CD4+ T cells from blood. These receptors came from a man in his thirties or forties with type 1 diabetes.

The V gene is TRBV14, the J gene TRBJ2-3; D gene uncertain. CDR1 and CDR2 (germline): SGHDN, FVKESK. This CDR3 contains 14 residues. Trimming took off 1 base at V and 4 bases at J, with 9 bases between the two ends. The CDR3 loop reads CASSQVFFSDTQYF. DNA of the CDR3: TGTGCCAGCAGCCAAGTATTCTTTTCAGATACGCAGTATTTT.

The chain is built from TRBV19 and TRBJ1-2; D is undetermined. Germline V lookup: CDR1 LNHDA, CDR2 SQIVND (reference sequence). V lost 3 bases and J lost 0, with 11 bases in between. The CDR3 length is 15 residues. CDR3 residues: CASSMRQGANYGYTF. CDR3 DNA: TGTGCCAGTAGTATGCGGCAAGGCGCTAACTATGGCTACACCTTC.

The chain couples TRBV29-1 to TRBJ2-1; D is perhaps TRBD2 (5 bases). V was trimmed by 7 bases and J by 0 bases, leaving 19 bases between them. Germline V gene data show CDR1 as SQVTM and CDR2 as ANQGSEA. The CDR3 runs to 16 residues. CDR3 sequence: CSAEGGPSSSYNEQFF. The CDR3 DNA is TGCAGCGCGGAAGGCGGGCCGTCGAGCTCCTACAATGAGCAGTTCTTC.

This chain links TRBV7-2 with TRBJ2-1; TRBD1 matches at 7 bases. The CDR3 loop spans 15 amino acids. Germline V CDR1 and CDR2: SGHTA, FQGNSA. Germline trimming cut 1 base from V and 3 bases from J; bases unmatched to any gene: 3. CDR3 loop: CASSLVDRRYNEQFF. CDR3 in DNA: TGTGCCAGCAGCTTAGTGGACAGGCGCTACAATGAGCAGTTCTTC. The full variable domain, its missing parts supplied by reference TRBV7-2 and TRBJ2-1, is GAGVSQSPSNKVTEKGKDVELRCDPISGHTALYWYRQSLGQGLEFLIYFQGNSAPDKSGLPSDRFSAERTGGSVSTLTIQRTQQEDSAVYLCASSLVDRRYNEQFFGPGTRLTVL.

This chain joins TRBV20-1 and TRBJ1-5, with D perhaps matching TRBD1 (6 bases). Germline lookup yields CDR1 DFQATT and CDR2 SNEGSKA (reference sequence). Deletions cut 4 bases from V and 5 bases from J, with 6 bases between. This CDR3 region has 11 residues. CDR3 coding DNA: TGCAGTGCTAACAGGGATCAGCCCCAGCATTTT. This gives the protein CSANRDQPQHF.

The rearrangement links TRBV30 to TRBJ2-7; 7 bases line up with TRBD2. The ends lost 1 base at V and 0 bases at J; junction bases unmatched: 3. The CDR3 contains 14 residues. The germline V gene encodes CDR1 GTSNPN and CDR2 SVGIG (reference sequence). This chain's CDR3 is CAWSGERGSYEQYF. The CDR3 DNA reads as TGTGCCTGGAGTGGGGAGCGGGGCTCCTACGAGCAGTACTTC.

On this clone itself: Other nucleotide sequences in the sample specify the same CDR3. The V gene is TRBV7-2, the J gene TRBJ1-5; D remains unclear. This CDR3 spans 13 amino acids. Trimming left V 0 bases short and J 5 bases short, with 5 bases between. Germline CDR1 is SGHTA and CDR2 is FQGNSA. The CDR3 loop is CASSLAGDQPQHF. The CDR3 bases are TGTGCCAGCAGCTTAGCTGGGGATCAGCCCCAGCATTTT.

This clone was seen only a few times. The J gene is TRBJ1-2, the V gene TRBV25-1; D uncertain. The V end was cut by 4 bases, the J end by 1 base, with 7 bases between. Germline lookup yields CDR1 MGHDK and CDR2 SYGVNS. The CDR3 runs 13 residues. CDR3 region: CASSGLYNYGYTF. The CDR3 DNA follows: TGTGCCAGCAGTGGTCTCTATAACTATGGCTACACCTTC.

The V and J genes are TRBV6-6 and TRBJ2-1; D unclear. From germline, CDR1 is MNHNY and CDR2 SVGAGI (reference sequence). V lost 6 bases and J lost 7, with 10 bases in between. This CDR3 region has 12 residues. As DNA, the CDR3 is TGTGCCAGCAGAAGTTCCGGAAATGAGCAGTTCTTC. The encoded protein is CASRSSGNEQFF.

Regarding this clone: The same CDR3 can be traced to other DNA sequences in this sample. This sequence joins TRBV14 and TRBJ2-5; D is unresolved. V dropped 3 bases and J dropped 1 base, with 3 bases sitting between them. The CDR3 has 12 residues. CDR1 SGHDN and CDR2 FVKESK come from the germline V gene. CDR3 sequence reads: CASSQVQETQYF. CDR3 sequence (DNA): TGTGCCAGCAGCCAGGTCCAAGAGACCCAGTACTTC.

V gene TRBV7-9 combines with J gene TRBJ1-5; 11 bases align to TRBD1. The trim removed 2 bases at V and 1 base at J, leaving 7 bases unmatched. The CDR3 sequence is 18 residues long. Germline loops: CDR1 SEHNR, CDR2 FQNEAQ (reference sequence). DNA for the CDR3: TGTGCCAGCAGCTTATCCCCGGACAGGGGGCTAAGCAATCAGCCCCAGCATTTT. It encodes CASSLSPDRGLSNQPQHF.

In this sample, this clone turned up a few times. V is TRBV30 and J is TRBJ2-6; D could derive from TRBD1 or TRBD2 (5 bases each). This CDR3 is 15 amino acids long. The germline V gene encodes CDR1 GTSNPN and CDR2 SVGIG (reference sequence). V lost 0 bases, J lost 0 bases, and 6 bases lay in between. The CDR3 protein is CAWSVGDSGANVLTF. As DNA, the CDR3 is TGTGCCTGGAGTGTGGGGGACTCTGGGGCCAACGTCCTGACTTTC.

Regarding this clone: Germline is not matched at one junction end, which may reflect a read error. This rearrangement joins TRBV19 to TRBJ2-4; D perhaps matches TRBD2 (5 bases). Per germline, CDR1 LNHDA and CDR2 SQIVND (reference sequence). This CDR3 is built from 14 residues. CDR3 protein: CASSNPGLENIQYF. In DNA form, the CDR3 reads TGTGCCAGCAGTAACCCAGGACTGGAAAACATTCAGTACTTC.

A few counts support this clone. The chain employs TRBV7-7 and TRBJ2-5; D gene uncertain. CDR3 length: 12 residues. Germline CDR1 SSHAT, CDR2 FNYEAQ (reference sequence). Trimming pared 3 bases from V and 1 base from J, leaving 3 bases between. In nucleotides, the CDR3 is TGTGCCAGCAGCTTGGGCCAAGAGACCCAGTACTTC. Its translation is CASSLGQETQYF.

V gene TRBV13 combines with J gene TRBJ2-3, with 12 bases aligning to TRBD2. V shed 6 bases and J 6 bases; nucleotides not matched to a gene: 1. Germline values: CDR1 PRHDT, CDR2 FYEKMQ (reference sequence). The CDR3 covers 13 residues. The CDR3 is CASRGTSGDTQYF. The DNA of the CDR3 is TGTGCCAGCAGGGGGACTAGCGGGGATACGCAGTATTTT.

This chain joins TRBV4-2 and TRBJ2-5; D is undetermined. In germline, CDR1 is LGHNA, CDR2 YNFKEQ. The length of the CDR3 is 14 residues. With 6 bases removed from V and 1 base from J, the gap between germline ends came to 12 bases. The CDR3 reads CASRSRPSQETQYF. The CDR3 region has the DNA TGTGCCAGCAGATCCAGGCCCTCCCAAGAGACCCAGTACTTC.

The V call is TRBV30, the J call TRBJ1-1; D is unresolved. The CDR3 is 13 residues long. Trimming pared 3 bases from V and 3 bases from J, leaving 11 bases between. Germline V gives CDR1 GTSNPN, CDR2 SVGIG (reference sequence). The CDR3 protein is CAWRPSGYTEAFF. DNA for the CDR3: TGTGCCTGGAGGCCCAGCGGGTACACTGAAGCTTTCTTT.

This clone was seen a few times. The J gene is TRBJ2-5, the V gene TRBV5-1; 10 bases are a match to TRBD1. The length of the CDR3 is 14 residues. Germline V CDR1 and CDR2: SGHRS, YFSETQ. V dropped 3 bases and J dropped 6; count of bases not matched to a gene: 5. The CDR3 sequence: CASSSRTGGKTQYF. In DNA form, the CDR3 reads TGCGCCAGCAGCTCTCGGACAGGGGGGAAGACCCAGTACTTC.

The V call is TRBV9, the J call TRBJ2-5; 9 nucleotides line up with TRBD2. The germline CDR1 and CDR2 sequences are SGDLS and YYNGEE. The CDR3 has 16 residues. With 0 bases clipped from V and 5 bases from J, the junction kept 8 bases outside the gene matches. This CDR3 is CASSVAVAGGPETQYF. For the CDR3, the DNA is TGTGCCAGCAGCGTAGCGGTGGCGGGAGGGCCGGAGACCCAGTACTTC.

CDR3 DNA: TGTGCCAGCAGCCTACAGGGGGGCGAGCAGTACTTC. Its translation is CASSLQGGEQYF. The rearrangement uses TRBV21-1 and TRBJ2-7; the D call of TRBD1 is as the table states it, not checked on the DNA. TRBV21-1 corresponds to a pseudogene. The CDR3 is 12 residues long.

This clone was seen more than once but under ten times. This rearrangement joins TRBV7-2 to TRBJ2-3; TRBD2 matches at 9 bases. The CDR3 runs 18 residues. From germline, CDR1 is SGHTA and CDR2 FQGNSA. Unmatched junction bases numbered 9, after V lost 0 bases and J lost 2 bases. The chain's CDR3 is CASSLAQGSGSTTDTQYF. The CDR3 nucleotides are TGTGCCAGCAGCTTAGCGCAAGGTAGCGGGAGTACCACAGATACGCAGTATTTT.

This clone has just a few counts. The chain links TRBV7-9 to TRBJ2-1; the match to TRBD2 covers 10 bases. The V gene's germline CDR1 is SEHNR and CDR2 FQNEAQ (reference sequence). V shed 5 bases and J 7 bases; nucleotides not matched to a gene: 8. CDR3 length equals 15 residues. As DNA, the CDR3 is TGTGCCAGCAGCCTGGGCGTAGCGGGAGGAAATGAGCAGTTCTTC. This translates into CASSLGVAGGNEQFF.

In this sample, this clone turned up a few times. This chain joins TRBV7-9 and TRBJ2-4; 9 bases match TRBD1. J gave up 3 bases and V 5 bases, and 8 bases lay outside the gene matches. Germline values: CDR1 SEHNR, CDR2 FQNEAQ (reference sequence). CDR3 length: 16 residues. CDR3 bases: TGTGCCAGCAGCCATAGTCCGGGACAGGGCAAAAACATTCAGTACTTC. Its protein product is CASSHSPGQGKNIQYF.

This clone was seen a few times. The chain has TRBV20-1 and TRBJ2-2; no definite D call. Germline assignment: CDR1 DFQATT and CDR2 SNEGSKA (reference sequence). Trimming shortened V by 3 bases and J by 10 bases, and 9 bases separated the two germline ends. This CDR3 has 11 amino acids. The DNA for the CDR3 is TGCAGTGCTAGTTTTCTCAAGGAGCTGTTTTTT. Amino acids: CSASFLKELFF.

V gene TRBV7-9 combines with J gene TRBJ2-2; D not certain. Trimming took 3 bases from V and 1 from J, leaving 6 bases between them. Germline CDR1 SEHNR, CDR2 FQNEAQ (reference sequence). The CDR3 totals 14 residues. CDR3 loop: CASSFDGNTGELFF. The CDR3 DNA reads as TGTGCCAGCAGCTTCGATGGGAACACCGGGGAGCTGTTTTTT.

This clone was detected a few times. The chain employs TRBV30 and TRBJ2-7; D unclear. This CDR3 comprises 13 residues. V was trimmed by 1 base and J by 2 bases, leaving 9 bases between them. Germline V CDR1 and CDR2: GTSNPN, SVGIG (reference sequence). CDR3 sequence (DNA): TGTGCCTGGAGTGATCTATTACCCTACGAGCAGTACTTC. It codes for CAWSDLLPYEQYF.

V is TRBV7-2 and J is TRBJ2-1, with TRBD2 identical over 7 bases. Germline lookup yields CDR1 SGHTA and CDR2 FQGNSA. Unmatched junction bases numbered 14, after V lost 5 bases and J lost 7 bases. The CDR3 runs 16 residues. The CDR3 region has the DNA TGTGCCAGCAGCCGCGGGACTAATAGAGGGTTGAATGAGCAGTTCTTC. Protein product: CASSRGTNRGLNEQFF. Full variable domain (rest looked up from reference TRBV7-2 and TRBJ2-1): GAGVSQSPSNKVTEKGKDVELRCDPISGHTALYWYRQSLGQGLEFLIYFQGNSAPDKSGLPSDRFSAERTGGSVSTLTIQRTQQEDSAVYLCASSRGTNRGLNEQFFGPGTRLTVL.

The rearrangement uses TRBV30 and TRBJ1-2, with D hard to call. This CDR3 is built from 11 residues. Germline V gene data show CDR1 as GTSNPN and CDR2 as SVGIG (reference sequence). V was trimmed by 2 bases and J by 8 bases, leaving 9 bases between them. In nucleotides, the CDR3 is TGTGCCTGGAGTTTACAGCGCGGCTACACCTTC. Its protein is CAWSLQRGYTF.